The clone carrying this T cell receptor beta chain occurred many times. The data were taken from a study of neurological immune-mediated disorders. From germline, CDR1 is KGHDR and CDR2 SFDVKD. This CDR3 has 14 residues. The germline V and J ends were trimmed by 2 bases and 8 bases, with 12 bases remaining between them. Using its own MiXCR run on the 5' RACE reads, TCRdb lists one record per CDR3 protein. The sample consists of tens of thousands of distinct CDR3 sequences, 2.5% of them appearing once. This clonotype was obtained from a woman in her forties or fifties with multiple sclerosis. The sample was PBMCs. The chain has TRBV24-1 and TRBJ2-1; D is unresolved. The CDR3: CATSDYGSVDEQFF. CDR3 bases: TGTGCCACCAGTGATTACGGGTCCGTCGATGAGCAGTTCTTC.